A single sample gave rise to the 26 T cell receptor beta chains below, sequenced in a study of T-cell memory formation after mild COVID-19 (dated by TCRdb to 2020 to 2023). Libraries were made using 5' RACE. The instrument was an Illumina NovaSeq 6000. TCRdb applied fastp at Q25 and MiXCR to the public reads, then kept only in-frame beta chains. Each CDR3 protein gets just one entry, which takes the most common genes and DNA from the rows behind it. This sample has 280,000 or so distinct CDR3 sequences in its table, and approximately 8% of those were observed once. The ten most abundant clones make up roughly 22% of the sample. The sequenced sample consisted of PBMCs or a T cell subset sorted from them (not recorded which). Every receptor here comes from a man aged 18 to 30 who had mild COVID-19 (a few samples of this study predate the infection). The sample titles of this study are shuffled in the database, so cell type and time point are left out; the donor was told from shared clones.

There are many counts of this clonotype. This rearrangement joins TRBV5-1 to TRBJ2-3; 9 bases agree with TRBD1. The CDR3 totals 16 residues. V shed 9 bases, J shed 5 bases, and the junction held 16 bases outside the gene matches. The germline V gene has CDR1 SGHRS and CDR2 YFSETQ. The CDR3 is CATRGPRTGVGDTQYF. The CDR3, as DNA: TGCGCCACAAGAGGACCTAGGACAGGGGTTGGAGATACGCAGTATTTT. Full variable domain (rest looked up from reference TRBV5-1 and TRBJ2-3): KAGVTQTPRYLIKTRGQQVTLSCSPISGHRSVSWYQQTPGQGLQFLFEYFSETQRNKGNFPGRFSGRQFSNSRSEMNVSTLELGDSALYLCATRGPRTGVGDTQYFGPGTRLTVL.

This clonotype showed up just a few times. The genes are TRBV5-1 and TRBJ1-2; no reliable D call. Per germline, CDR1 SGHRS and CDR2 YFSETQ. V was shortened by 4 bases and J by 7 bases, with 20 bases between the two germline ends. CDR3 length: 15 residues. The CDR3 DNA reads TGCGCCAGCAGCCTTACCTCGTCCGATAGAGCTGGCTACACCTTC. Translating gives CASSLTSSDRAGYTF.

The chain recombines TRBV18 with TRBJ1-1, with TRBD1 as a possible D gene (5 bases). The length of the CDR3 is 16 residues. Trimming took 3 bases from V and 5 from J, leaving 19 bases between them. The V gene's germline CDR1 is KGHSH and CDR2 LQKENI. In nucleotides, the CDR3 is TGTGCCAGCTCACCCCGGCAGGGAGAGGTGGGAACTGAAGCTTTCTTT. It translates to CASSPRQGEVGTEAFF.

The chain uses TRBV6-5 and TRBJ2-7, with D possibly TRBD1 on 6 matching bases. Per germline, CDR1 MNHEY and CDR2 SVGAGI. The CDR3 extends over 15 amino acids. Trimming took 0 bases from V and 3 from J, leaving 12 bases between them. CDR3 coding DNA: TGTGCCAGCAGTTACTCCCCCGGGACACACTACGAGCAGTACTTC. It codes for CASSYSPGTHYEQYF.

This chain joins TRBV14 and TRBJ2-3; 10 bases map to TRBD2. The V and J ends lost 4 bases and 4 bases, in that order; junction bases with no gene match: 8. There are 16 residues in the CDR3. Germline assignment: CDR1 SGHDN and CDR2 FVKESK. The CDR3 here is CASSPLGAGGSDTQYF. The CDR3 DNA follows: TGTGCCAGCAGCCCCCTGGGAGCGGGGGGGTCAGATACGCAGTATTTT.

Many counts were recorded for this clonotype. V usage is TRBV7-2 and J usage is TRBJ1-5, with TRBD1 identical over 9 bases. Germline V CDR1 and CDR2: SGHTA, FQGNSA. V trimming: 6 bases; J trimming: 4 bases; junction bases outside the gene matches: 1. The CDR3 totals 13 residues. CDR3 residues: CASSGTGNQPQHF. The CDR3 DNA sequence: TGTGCCAGCAGTGGGACAGGGAATCAGCCCCAGCATTTT.

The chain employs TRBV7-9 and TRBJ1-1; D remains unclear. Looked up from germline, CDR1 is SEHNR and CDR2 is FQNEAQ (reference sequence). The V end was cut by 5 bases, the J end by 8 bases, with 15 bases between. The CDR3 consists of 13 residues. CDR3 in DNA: TGTGCCAGCAGCCCCGGAGTGTATAGGGAAGCTTTCTTT. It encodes CASSPGVYREAFF.

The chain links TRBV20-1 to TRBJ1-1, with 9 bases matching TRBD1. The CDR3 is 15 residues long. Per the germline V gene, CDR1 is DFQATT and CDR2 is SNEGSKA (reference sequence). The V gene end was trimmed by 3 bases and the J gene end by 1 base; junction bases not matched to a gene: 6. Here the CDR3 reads CSASGDRVTNTEAFF. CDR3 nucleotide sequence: TGCAGTGCTAGCGGGGACAGGGTGACGAACACTGAAGCTTTCTTT.

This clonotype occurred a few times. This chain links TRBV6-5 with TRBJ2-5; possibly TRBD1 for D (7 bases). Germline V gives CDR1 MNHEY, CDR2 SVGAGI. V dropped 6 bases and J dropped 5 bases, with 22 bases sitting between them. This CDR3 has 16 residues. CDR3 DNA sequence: TGTGCCAGCAGCCCACGGGGGCAGGGGGACGCGGAGACCCAGTACTTC. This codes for CASSPRGQGDAETQYF.

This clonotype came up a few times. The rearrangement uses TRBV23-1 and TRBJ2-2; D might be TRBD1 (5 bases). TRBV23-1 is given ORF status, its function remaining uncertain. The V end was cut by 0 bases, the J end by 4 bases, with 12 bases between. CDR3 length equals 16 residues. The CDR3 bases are TGCGCCAGCAGTCAATCGGCAGGGCCGGGCACCGGGGAGCTGTTTTTT. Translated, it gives CASSQSAGPGTGELFF.

The CDR3 sequence: CSARRPIYNEQFF. The DNA of the CDR3 is TGCAGTGCGAGACGTCCTATCTACAATGAGCAGTTCTTC. V and J are TRBV20-1 and TRBJ2-1; D gene uncertain. CDR3 length equals 13 residues. The V end was cut by 6 bases, the J end by 3 bases, with 12 bases between. The germline V gene encodes CDR1 DFQATT and CDR2 SNEGSKA (reference sequence).

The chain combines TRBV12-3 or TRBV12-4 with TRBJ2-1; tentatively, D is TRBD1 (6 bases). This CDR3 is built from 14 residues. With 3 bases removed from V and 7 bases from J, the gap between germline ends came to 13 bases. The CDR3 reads CASSLGHVGNEQFF. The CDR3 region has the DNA TGTGCCAGCAGTTTGGGACATGTGGGGAATGAGCAGTTCTTC.

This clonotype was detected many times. CDR3 protein: CASSLGTGRFTDTQYF. CDR3 DNA: TGTGCCAGCAGCTTAGGGACAGGGCGGTTTACAGATACGCAGTATTTT. The V gene is TRBV7-6, the J gene TRBJ2-3; 8 positions agree with TRBD1. The CDR3 has 16 amino acids. The V and J ends lost 1 base and 3 bases, in that order; junction bases with no gene match: 6. Germline loops: CDR1 SGHVS, CDR2 FNYEAQ.

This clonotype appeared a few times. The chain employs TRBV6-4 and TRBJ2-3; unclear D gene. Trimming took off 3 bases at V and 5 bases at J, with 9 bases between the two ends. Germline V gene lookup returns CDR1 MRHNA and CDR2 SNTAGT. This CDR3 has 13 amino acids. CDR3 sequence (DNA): TGTGCCAGCAGTGATTACCATTTAGATACGCAGTATTTT. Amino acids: CASSDYHLDTQYF.

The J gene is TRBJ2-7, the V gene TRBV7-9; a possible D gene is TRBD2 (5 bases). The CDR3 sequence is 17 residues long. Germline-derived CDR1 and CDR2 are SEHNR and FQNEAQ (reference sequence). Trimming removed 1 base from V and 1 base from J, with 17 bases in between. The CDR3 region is CASSLGMGAVGSYEQYF. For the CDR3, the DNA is TGTGCCAGCAGCTTAGGGATGGGAGCGGTAGGATCCTACGAGCAGTACTTC.

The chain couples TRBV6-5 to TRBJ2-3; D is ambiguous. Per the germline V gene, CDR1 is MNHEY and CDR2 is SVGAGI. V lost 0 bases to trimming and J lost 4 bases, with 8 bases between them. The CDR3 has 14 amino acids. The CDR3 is CASSYSNRADTQYF. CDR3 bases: TGTGCCAGCAGTTACTCCAATAGGGCAGATACGCAGTATTTT.

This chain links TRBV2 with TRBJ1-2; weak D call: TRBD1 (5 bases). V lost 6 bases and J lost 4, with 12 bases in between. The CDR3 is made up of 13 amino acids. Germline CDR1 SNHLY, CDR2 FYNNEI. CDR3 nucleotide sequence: TGTGCCAGCAGGGACGGGGACTCCTATGGCTACACCTTC. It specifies CASRDGDSYGYTF.

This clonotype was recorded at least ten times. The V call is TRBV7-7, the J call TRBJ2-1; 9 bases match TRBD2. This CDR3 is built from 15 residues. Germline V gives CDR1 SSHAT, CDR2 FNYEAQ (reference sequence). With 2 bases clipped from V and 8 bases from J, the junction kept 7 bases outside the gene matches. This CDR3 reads CASSLTRGGRDEQFF. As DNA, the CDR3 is TGTGCCAGCAGCTTAACGCGGGGGGGCCGGGATGAGCAGTTCTTC.

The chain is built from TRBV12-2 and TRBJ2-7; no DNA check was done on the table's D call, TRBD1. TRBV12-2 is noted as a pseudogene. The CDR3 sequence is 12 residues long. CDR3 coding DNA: TGTGCAATCAGCCGGGGGTTCAACGAGCAGTACGTC. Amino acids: CAISRGFNEQYV.

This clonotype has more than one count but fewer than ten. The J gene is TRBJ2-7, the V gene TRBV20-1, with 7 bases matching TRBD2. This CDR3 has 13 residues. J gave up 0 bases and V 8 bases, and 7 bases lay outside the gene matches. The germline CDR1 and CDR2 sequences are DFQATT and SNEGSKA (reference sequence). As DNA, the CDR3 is TGCAGTCTTGTGGGGGGGGGCTCCTACGAGCAGTACGTC. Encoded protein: CSLVGGGSYEQYV.

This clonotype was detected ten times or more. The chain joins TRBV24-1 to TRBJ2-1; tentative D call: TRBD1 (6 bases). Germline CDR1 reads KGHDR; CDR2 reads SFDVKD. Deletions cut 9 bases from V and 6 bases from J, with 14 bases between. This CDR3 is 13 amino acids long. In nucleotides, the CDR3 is TGTGCCACCGCTCCCACAGGGTCCAATGAGCAGTTCTTC. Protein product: CATAPTGSNEQFF.

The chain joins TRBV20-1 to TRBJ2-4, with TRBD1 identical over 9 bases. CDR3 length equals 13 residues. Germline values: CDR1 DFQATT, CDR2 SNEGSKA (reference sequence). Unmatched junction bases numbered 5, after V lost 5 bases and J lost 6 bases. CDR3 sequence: CSADGTGTNIQYF. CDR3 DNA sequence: TGCAGTGCTGACGGGACAGGGACAAACATTCAGTACTTC.

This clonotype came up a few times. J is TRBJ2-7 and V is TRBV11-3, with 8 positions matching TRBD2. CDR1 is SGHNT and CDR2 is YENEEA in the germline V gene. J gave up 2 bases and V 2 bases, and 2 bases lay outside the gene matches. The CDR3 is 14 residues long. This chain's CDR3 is CASSLTRGAYEQYF. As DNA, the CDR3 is TGTGCCAGCAGCTTAACGCGGGGGGCCTACGAGCAGTACTTC. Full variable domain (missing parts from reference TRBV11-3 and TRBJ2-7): EAGVVQSPRYKIIEKKQPVAFWCNPISGHNTLYWYLQNLGQGPELLIRYENEEAVDDSQLPKDRFSAERLKGVDSTLKIQPAELGDSAVYLCASSLTRGAYEQYFGPGTRLTVT.

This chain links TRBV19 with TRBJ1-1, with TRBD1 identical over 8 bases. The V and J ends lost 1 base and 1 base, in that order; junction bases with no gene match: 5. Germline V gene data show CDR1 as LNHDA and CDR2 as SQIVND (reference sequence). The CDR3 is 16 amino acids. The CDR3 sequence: CASSIVRGQANTEAFF. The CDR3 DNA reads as TGTGCCAGTAGTATAGTTCGGGGACAGGCGAACACTGAAGCTTTCTTT.

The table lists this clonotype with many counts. This chain's CDR3 is CASSPGTTKTGELFF. CDR3 DNA sequence: TGTGCCAGCAGCCCGGGGACTACCAAAACCGGGGAGCTGTTTTTT. J is TRBJ2-2 and V is TRBV7-6; 7 nucleotides agree with TRBD2. Germline CDR1 reads SGHVS; CDR2 reads FNYEAQ. The CDR3 length is 15 residues. The ends lost 5 bases at V and 5 bases at J; junction bases unmatched: 8.

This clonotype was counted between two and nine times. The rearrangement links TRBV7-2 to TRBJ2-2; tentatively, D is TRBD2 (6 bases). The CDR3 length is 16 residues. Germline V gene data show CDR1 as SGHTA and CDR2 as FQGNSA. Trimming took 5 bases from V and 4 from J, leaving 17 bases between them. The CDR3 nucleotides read TGTGCCAGCAGCCTACCCGGGACTTTCGCCACCGGGGAGCTGTTTTTT. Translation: CASSLPGTFATGELFF. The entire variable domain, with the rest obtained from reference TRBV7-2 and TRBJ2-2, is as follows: GAGVSQSPSNKVTEKGKDVELRCDPISGHTALYWYRQSLGQGLEFLIYFQGNSAPDKSGLPSDRFSAERTGGSVSTLTIQRTQQEDSAVYLCASSLPGTFATGELFFGEGSRLTVL.